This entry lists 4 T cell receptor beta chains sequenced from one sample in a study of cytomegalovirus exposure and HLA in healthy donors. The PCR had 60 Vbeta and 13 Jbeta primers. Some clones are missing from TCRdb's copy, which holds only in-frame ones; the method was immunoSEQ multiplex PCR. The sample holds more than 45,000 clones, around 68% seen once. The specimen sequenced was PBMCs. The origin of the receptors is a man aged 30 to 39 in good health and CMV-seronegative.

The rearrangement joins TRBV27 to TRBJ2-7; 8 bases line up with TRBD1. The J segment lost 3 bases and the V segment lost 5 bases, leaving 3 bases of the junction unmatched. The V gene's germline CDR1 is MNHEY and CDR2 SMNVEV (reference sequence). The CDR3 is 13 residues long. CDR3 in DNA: TGTGCCAGCAGTAGTGGACAGGGCTACGAGCAGTACGTC. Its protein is CASSSGQGYEQYV.

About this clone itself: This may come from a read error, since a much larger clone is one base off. CDR3: CASCGAGGTLFF. The DNA of the CDR3 is TGTGCCAGCTGTGGGGCCGGGGGGACGCTGTTTTTT. The V and J genes are TRBV2 and TRBJ1-4, with a possible D match to TRBD1 (5 bases). CDR1 is SNHLY and CDR2 is FYNNEI in the germline V gene. V shed 8 bases and J shed 14 bases, with 18 bases lying between them. The CDR3 covers 12 residues.

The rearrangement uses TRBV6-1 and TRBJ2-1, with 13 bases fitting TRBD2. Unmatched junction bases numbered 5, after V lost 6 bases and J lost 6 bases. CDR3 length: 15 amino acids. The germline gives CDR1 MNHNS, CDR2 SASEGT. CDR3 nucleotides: TGTGCCAGCAGCACGGGACTAGCGGGATCCAATGAGCAGTTCTTC. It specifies CASSTGLAGSNEQFF.

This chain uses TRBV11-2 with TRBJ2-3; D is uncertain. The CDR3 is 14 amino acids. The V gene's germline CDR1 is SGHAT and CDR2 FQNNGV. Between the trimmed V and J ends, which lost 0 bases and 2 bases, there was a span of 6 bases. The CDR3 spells CASSLESHTDTQYF. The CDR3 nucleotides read TGTGCCAGCAGCTTAGAAAGCCACACAGATACGCAGTATTTT.